Listed below are T cell receptor beta chains from one sample, sequenced in a study of cytomegalovirus exposure and HLA in healthy donors. Repertoires were generated with immunoSEQ multiplex PCR, while TCRdb's copy carries only in-frame clones and drops some. The sample lists about 200,000 clones, around 88% occurring once. What was sequenced was PBMCs. These TCRs come from a woman aged 18-30 years in good health and CMV-seronegative. Each CDR3 is given with its conserved first and last residue. A D gene is named only where the DNA matches it firmly. Not every row has a clone size; where given, it reads once, few, many or a size class.

size	V	length	D	J	DNA	CDR3
NA	TRBV5-1	16	NA	TRBJ1-4	TGCGCCAGCAGCTTACAGCTATCGGATCTGGGTGAAAAACTGTTTTTT	CASSLQLSDLGEKLFF
once	TRBV27	13	NA	TRBJ2-7	TGTGCCAGCCGTCGGGGTTTTAACTACGAGCAGTACTTC	CASRRGFNYEQYF
NA	TRBV5-1	16	NA	TRBJ2-7	TGCGCCAGCAGCTTGAGTCCAAGCCCACCCTCCTACGAGCAGTACTTC	CASSLSPSPPSYEQYF
once	TRBV2	17	NA	TRBJ2-1	TGTGCCAGCAGTGAAGTGGGGTTTGGGAGCTCCTACAATGAGCAGTTCTTC	CASSEVGFGSSYNEQFF
NA	TRBV7-2	16	TRBD2	TRBJ2-1	TGTGCCAGCAGCTTCGCCCTGAGCGGGAGGGCCTTTGAGCAGTTCTTC	CASSFALSGRAFEQFF
NA	TRBV6-5	14	NA	TRBJ2-1	TGTGCCAGCACTCACCTCGGGTCCCACAATGAGCAGTTCTTC	CASTHLGSHNEQFF
NA	TRBV9	15	TRBD1	TRBJ1-2	TGTGCCAGCAGCCCACCGGACAGGGCACCCTATGGCTACACCTTC	CASSPPDRAPYGYTF
NA	TRBV2	16	NA	TRBJ2-2	TGTGCCAGCAGTGAGGCACGGGCCAGGGACACCGGGGAGCTGTTTTTT	CASSEARARDTGELFF
NA	TRBV7-8	14	NA	TRBJ1-2	TGTGCCAGCAGCTTCCAGGGAAATAACTATGGCTACACCTTC	CASSFQGNNYGYTF
NA	TRBV28	14	NA	TRBJ2-5	TGTGCCAGCAACCCCGGACGGGAACAAGAGACCCAGTACTTC	CASNPGREQETQYF
NA	TRBV19	21	TRBD1	TRBJ1-5	TGTGCCAGTAGTATAGTGAGGCCTACAGGGGGGATGGTGGATAGCAATCAGCCCCAGCATTTT	CASSIVRPTGGMVDSNQPQHF
NA	TRBV19	17	TRBD1	TRBJ2-1	TGTGCCAGTAGTGACGACCTTGGGACAGGGAACAACAATGAGCAGTTCTTC	CASSDDLGTGNNNEQFF
NA	TRBV7-2	15	TRBD1	TRBJ2-5	TGTGCCAGCGCGGTAGAGGGGGCTGGAAGACGGACCCAGTACTTC	CASAVEGAGRRTQYF
NA	TRBV10-3	13	NA	TRBJ1-1	TGTGCCATCAGTGATTATGGGAGCACTGAAGCTTTCTTT	CAISDYGSTEAFF
few	TRBV15	16	TRBD1	TRBJ2-2	TGTGCCATCCATAACCAAGACAGGGCGGGCACCGGGGAGCTGTTTTTT	CAIHNQDRAGTGELFF
NA	TRBV5-4	16	NA	TRBJ2-5	TGTGCCAGCAGCTTCGTGACAGTCCGTCCCGAAGAGACCCAGTACTTC	CASSFVTVRPEETQYF
NA	TRBV19	12	NA	TRBJ1-2	TGTGCCAGCGAGGACTCTAACTATGGCTACACCTTC	CASEDSNYGYTF
few	TRBV10-3	15	NA	TRBJ1-1	TGTGCCATCAGTGAGTCGGGCAACACACCGTTTTCAGCTTTCTTT	CAISESGNTPFSAFF